This TCR beta chain comes out of a study of T cells after yellow fever vaccination. The table lists this clonotype with many counts. Germline V lookup: CDR1 LNHNV, CDR2 YYDKDF (reference sequence). V was clipped by 0 bases and J by 2 bases; unmatched bases: 3. The CDR3 is 17 amino acids. TCRdb used MiXCR to reprocess the 5' RACE reads, holding one entry per CDR3 protein. The sample includes about 25,000 distinct CDR3 sequences, around 5.5% of them seen just once. V and J are TRBV15 and TRBJ2-1, with 11 bases identical to TRBD2. This TCR was sampled from a man younger than 40 who received the YFV17D yellow fever vaccine. Specimen: PBMCs, either bulk or a sorted T-cell subset (CD4+, CD8+, memory, or dextramer-sorted; not recorded which), collected 15 days after the yellow fever booster vaccination. CDR3 protein: CATSRDRLAGTYNEQFF. CDR3 nucleotides: TGTGCCACCAGCAGAGATAGACTAGCGGGGACCTACAATGAGCAGTTCTTC.